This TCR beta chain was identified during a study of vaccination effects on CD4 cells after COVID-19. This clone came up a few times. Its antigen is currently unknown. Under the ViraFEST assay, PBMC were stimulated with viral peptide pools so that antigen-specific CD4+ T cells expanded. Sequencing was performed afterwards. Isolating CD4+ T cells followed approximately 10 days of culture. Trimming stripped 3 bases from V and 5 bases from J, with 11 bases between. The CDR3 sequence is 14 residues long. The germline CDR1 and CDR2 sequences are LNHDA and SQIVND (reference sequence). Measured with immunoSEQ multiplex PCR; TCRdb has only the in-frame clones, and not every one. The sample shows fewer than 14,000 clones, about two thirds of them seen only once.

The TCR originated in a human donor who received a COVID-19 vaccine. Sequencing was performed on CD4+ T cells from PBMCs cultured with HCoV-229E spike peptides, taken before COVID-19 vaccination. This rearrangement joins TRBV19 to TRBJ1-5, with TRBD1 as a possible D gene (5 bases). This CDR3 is CASSIWQGDQPQHF. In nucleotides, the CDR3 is TGTGCCAGTAGTATTTGGCAGGGCGATCAGCCCCAGCATTTT.